The subject of this entry is one T cell receptor (beta chain). Some clones are missing from TCRdb's copy, which holds only in-frame ones; the method was immunoSEQ multiplex PCR. The table has roughly 49,000 clones, approximately 82% seen once; the top ten hold roughly 13%. Trimming removed 0 bases from V and 1 base from J, with 13 bases in between. Germline CDR1 LGHNA, CDR2 YNFKEQ. This CDR3 has 17 amino acids. The sample comes from a study of blood T cell repertoires in COVID-19. Study in general: PBMCs, B-cell-depleted T cells, or T cells provided the cDNA or gDNA that made up the material.

This clonotype was obtained from a human donor in a cohort sampled during active COVID-19. The chain employs TRBV4-2 and TRBJ1-3; weak D call: TRBD1 (6 bases). Specimen: peripheral blood. CDR3: CASSQEYTGSSGNTIYF. The DNA for the CDR3 is TGTGCCAGCAGCCAAGAGTATACAGGGTCATCTGGAAACACCATATATTTT.